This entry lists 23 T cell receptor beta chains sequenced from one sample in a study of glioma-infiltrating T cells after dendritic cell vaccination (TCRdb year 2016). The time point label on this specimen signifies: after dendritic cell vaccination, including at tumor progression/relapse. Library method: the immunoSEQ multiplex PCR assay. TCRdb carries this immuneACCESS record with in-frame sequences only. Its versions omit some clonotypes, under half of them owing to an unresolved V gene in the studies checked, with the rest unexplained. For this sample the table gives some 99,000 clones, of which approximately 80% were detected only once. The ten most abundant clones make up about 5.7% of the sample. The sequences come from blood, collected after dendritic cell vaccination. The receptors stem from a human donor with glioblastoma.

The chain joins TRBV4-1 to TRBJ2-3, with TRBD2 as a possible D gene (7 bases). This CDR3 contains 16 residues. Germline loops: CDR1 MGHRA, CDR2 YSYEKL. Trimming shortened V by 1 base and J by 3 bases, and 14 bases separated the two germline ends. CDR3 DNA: TGCGCCAGCAGCCAAGGATGGGGGAGGGGGACAGATACGCAGTATTTT. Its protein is CASSQGWGRGTDTQYF.

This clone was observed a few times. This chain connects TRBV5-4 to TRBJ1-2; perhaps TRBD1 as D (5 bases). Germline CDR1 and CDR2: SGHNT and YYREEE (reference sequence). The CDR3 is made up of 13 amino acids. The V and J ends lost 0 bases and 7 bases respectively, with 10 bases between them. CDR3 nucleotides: TGTGCCAGCAGCTTGGCAGGGATGAGTGGCTACACCTTC. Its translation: CASSLAGMSGYTF.

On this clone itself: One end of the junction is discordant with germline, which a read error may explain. CDR3 nucleotide sequence: TGTGCCAGCAGTTTACTGGGGGCTGGACACACCATATATTTT. Protein: CASSLLGAGHTIYF. This rearrangement joins TRBV27 to TRBJ1-3, with a weak D call TRBD1 (6 bases). CDR1 MNHEY and CDR2 SMNVEV come from the germline V gene (reference sequence). The length of the CDR3 is 14 residues.

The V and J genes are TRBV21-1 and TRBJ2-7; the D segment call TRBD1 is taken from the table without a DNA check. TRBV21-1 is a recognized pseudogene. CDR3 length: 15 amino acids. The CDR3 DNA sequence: TGTGCCAGCAGCAAAGGGGACAGGGCCAAAGCCGAGCAGTACTTC. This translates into CASSKGDRAKAEQYF.

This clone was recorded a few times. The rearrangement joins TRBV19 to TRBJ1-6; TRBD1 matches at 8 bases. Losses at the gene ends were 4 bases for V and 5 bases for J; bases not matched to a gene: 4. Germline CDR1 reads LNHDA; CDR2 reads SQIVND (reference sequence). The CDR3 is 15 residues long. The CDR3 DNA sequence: TGTGCCAGTAGTACCGGGACAGGTCATAATTCACCCCTCCACTTT. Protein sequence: CASSTGTGHNSPLHF.

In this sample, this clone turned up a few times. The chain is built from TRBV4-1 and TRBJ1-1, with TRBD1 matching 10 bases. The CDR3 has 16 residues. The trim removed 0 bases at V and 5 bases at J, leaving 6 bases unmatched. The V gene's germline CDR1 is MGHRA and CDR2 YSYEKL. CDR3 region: CASSQDSTGGRTEAFF. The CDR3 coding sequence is TGCGCCAGCAGCCAAGATTCGACAGGGGGCAGAACTGAAGCTTTCTTT.

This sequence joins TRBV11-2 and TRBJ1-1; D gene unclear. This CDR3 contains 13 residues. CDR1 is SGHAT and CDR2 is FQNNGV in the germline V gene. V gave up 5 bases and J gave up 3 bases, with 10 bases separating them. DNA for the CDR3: TGTGCCAGCAGCACACAGCAGGACACTGAAGCTTTCTTT. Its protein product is CASSTQQDTEAFF.

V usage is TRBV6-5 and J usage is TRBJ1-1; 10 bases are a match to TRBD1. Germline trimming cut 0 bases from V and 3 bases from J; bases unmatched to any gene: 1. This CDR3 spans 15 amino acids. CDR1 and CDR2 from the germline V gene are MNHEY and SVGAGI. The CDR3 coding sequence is TGTGCCAGCAGTTACTCCGGACAGGGGGACACTGAAGCTTTCTTT. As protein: CASSYSGQGDTEAFF.

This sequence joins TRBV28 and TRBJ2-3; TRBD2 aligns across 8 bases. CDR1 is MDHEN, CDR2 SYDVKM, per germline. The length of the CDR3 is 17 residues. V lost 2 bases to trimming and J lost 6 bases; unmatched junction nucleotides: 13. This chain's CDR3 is CASSLPLGREGGDTQYF. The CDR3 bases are TGTGCCAGCAGTTTACCCCTGGGACGGGAGGGGGGGGATACGCAGTATTTT.

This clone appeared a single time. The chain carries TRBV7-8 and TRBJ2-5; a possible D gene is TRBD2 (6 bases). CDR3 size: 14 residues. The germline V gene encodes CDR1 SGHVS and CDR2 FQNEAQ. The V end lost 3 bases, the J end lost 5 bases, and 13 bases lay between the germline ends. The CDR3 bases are TGTGCCAGCAGCTTGCGGGGCGGAGGGGAGACCCAGTACTTC. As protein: CASSLRGGGETQYF.

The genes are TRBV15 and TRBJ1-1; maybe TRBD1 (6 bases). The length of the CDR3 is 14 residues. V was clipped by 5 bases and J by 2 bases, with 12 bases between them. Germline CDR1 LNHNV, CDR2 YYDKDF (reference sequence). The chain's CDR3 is CATSPVGANTEAFF. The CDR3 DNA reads TGTGCCACCAGCCCCGTGGGGGCTAACACTGAAGCTTTCTTT. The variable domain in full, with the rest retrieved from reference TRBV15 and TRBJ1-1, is DAMVIQNPRYQVTQFGKPVTLSCSQTLNHNVMYWYQQKSSQAPKLLFHYYDKDFNNEADTPDNFQSRRPNTSFCFLDIRSPGLGDTAMYLCATSPVGANTEAFFGQGTRLTVV.

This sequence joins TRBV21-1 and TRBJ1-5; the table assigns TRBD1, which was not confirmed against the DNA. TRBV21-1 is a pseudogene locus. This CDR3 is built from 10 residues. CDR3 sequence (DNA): TGTGCCAGCAGCCAGGGACAGAAGCATTTT. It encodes CASSQGQKHF.

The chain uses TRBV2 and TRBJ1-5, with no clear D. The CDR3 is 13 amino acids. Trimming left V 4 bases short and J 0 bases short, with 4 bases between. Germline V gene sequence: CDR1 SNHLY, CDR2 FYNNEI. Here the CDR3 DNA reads TGTGCCAGCAGTGCAGATAGCAATCAGCCCCAGCATTTT. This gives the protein CASSADSNQPQHF.

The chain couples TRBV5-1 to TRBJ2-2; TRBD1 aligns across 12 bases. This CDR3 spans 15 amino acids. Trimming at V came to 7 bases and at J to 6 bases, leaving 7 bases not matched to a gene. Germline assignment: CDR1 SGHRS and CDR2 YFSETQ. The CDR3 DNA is TGCGCCAGCCGGGGACAGGGGGCTGGGCCCGGGGAGCTGTTTTTT. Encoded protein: CASRGQGAGPGELFF. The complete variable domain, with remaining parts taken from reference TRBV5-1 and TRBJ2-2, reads KAGVTQTPRYLIKTRGQQVTLSCSPISGHRSVSWYQQTPGQGLQFLFEYFSETQRNKGNFPGRFSGRQFSNSRSEMNVSTLELGDSALYLCASRGQGAGPGELFFGEGSRLTVL.

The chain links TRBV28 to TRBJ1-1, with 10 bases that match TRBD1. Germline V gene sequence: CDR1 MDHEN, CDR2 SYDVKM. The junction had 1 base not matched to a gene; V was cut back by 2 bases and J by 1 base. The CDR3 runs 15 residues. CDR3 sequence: CASSLRQGANTEAFF. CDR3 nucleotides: TGTGCCAGCAGTTTAAGACAGGGGGCGAACACTGAAGCTTTCTTT.

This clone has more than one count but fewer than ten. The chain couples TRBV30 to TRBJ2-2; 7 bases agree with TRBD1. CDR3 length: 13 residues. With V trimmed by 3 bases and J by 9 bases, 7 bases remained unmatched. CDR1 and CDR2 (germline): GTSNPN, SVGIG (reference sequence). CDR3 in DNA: TGTGCCTGGAGCCCCGACAGGGTGAGGGAGCTGTTTTTT. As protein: CAWSPDRVRELFF.

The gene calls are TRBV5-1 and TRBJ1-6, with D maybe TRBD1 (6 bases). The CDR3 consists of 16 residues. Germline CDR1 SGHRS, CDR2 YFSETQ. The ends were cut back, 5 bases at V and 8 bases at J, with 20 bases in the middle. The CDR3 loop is CASSPTGRGSYSPLHF. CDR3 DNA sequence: TGCGCCAGCAGTCCTACAGGGAGGGGGTCGTATTCACCCCTCCACTTT.

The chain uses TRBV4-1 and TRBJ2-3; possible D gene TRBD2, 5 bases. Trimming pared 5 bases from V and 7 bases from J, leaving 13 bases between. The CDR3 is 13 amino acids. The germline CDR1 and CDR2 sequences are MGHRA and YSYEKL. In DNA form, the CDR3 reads TGCGCCAGCAGCTTCATCGGGGATAATACGCAGTATTTT. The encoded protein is CASSFIGDNTQYF.

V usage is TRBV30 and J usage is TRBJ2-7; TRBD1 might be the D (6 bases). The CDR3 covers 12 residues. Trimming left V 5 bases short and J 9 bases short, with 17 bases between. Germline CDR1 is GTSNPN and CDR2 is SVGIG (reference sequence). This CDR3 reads CAWASRAGVQYF. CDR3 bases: TGTGCCTGGGCCTCACGAGCAGGGGTGCAGTACTTC. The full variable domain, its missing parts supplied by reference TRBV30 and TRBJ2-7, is SQTIHQWPATLVQPVGSPLSLECTVEGTSNPNLYWYRQAAGRGLQLLFYSVGIGQISSEVPQNLSASRPQDRQFILSSKKLLLSDSGFYLCAWASRAGVQYFGPGTRLTVT.

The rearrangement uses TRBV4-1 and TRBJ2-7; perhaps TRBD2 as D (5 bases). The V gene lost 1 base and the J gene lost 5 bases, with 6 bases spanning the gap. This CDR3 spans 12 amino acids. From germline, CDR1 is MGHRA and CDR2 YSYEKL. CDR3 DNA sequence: TGCGCCAGCAGCCAAGGACTAAACGAGCAGTACTTC. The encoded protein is CASSQGLNEQYF.

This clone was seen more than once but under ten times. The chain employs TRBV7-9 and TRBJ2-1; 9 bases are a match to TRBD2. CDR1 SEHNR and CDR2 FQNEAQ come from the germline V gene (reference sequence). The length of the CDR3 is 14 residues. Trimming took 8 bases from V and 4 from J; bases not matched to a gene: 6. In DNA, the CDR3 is TGTGCCAGCCGCAGACTAGCGGTGTACAATGAGCAGTTCTTC. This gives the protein CASRRLAVYNEQFF.

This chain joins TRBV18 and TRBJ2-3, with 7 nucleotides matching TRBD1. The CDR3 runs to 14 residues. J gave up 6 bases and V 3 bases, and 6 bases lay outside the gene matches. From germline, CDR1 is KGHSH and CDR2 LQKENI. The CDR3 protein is CASSPRQGEDTQYF. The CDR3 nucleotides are TGTGCCAGCTCACCGAGACAGGGAGAGGATACGCAGTATTTT.

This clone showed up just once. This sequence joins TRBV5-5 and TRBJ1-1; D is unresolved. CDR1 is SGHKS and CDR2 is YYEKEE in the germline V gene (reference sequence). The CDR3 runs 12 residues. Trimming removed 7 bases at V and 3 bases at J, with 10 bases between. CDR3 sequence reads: CASRGGYTEAFF. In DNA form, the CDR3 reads TGTGCCAGCCGAGGCGGGTACACTGAAGCTTTCTTT. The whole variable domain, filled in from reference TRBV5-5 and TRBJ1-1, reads DAGVTQSPTHLIKTRGQQVTLRCSPISGHKSVSWYQQVLGQGPQFIFQYYEKEERGRGNFPDRFSARQFPNYSSELNVNALLLGDSALYLCASRGGYTEAFFGQGTRLTVV.